The 30 T cell receptor beta chains below were found in one sample sequenced in a study of T cell responses to AZD1222 COVID-19 vaccine (dated by TCRdb to the early 2020s). The sample's time point, from its label and the paper: baseline before first vaccination. Libraries were prepared through the immunoSEQ multiplex PCR assay. Held by TCRdb, this immuneACCESS table contains in-frame sequences only and omits some clones. Under half of the omission traces to an unresolved V gene where checked; the cause of the rest is unknown. For this sample the table gives more than 85,000 clones, of which around 81% were detected only once. The ten largest make up 4% to 5% of the sample. Sample: peripheral blood, taken on day 0 of AZD1222 vaccination. All receptors derive from an adult in good health.

This clone has only one observation. The V and J genes are TRBV28 and TRBJ1-1; 8 positions match TRBD1. From germline, CDR1 is MDHEN and CDR2 SYDVKM. J gave up 2 bases and V 1 base, and 3 bases lay outside the gene matches. The CDR3 is 15 residues long. The CDR3, as DNA: TGTGCCAGCAGTTTATTGGGGACAGGCAACACTGAAGCTTTCTTT. Protein product: CASSLLGTGNTEAFF.

The genes are TRBV5-1 and TRBJ1-6; 7 bases align to TRBD1. This CDR3 region has 15 residues. Germline assignment: CDR1 SGHRS and CDR2 YFSETQ. The J segment lost 8 bases and the V segment lost 4 bases, leaving 9 bases of the junction unmatched. The CDR3 DNA sequence: TGCGCCAGCAGCCGACAGGGAATAGGGGATTCACCCCTCCACTTT. Translated: CASSRQGIGDSPLHF.

This clone was detected only a few times. The chain links TRBV2 to TRBJ1-2; D ambiguous. Between the trimmed V and J ends, which lost 6 bases and 6 bases, there was a span of 14 bases. The CDR3 is made up of 13 amino acids. Germline V gives CDR1 SNHLY, CDR2 FYNNEI. The CDR3 reads CASSENELNGYTF. For the CDR3, the DNA is TGTGCCAGCAGCGAAAATGAGCTGAATGGCTACACCTTC.

This chain connects TRBV5-4 to TRBJ2-3; maybe TRBD2 (5 bases). CDR3 length: 15 residues. Looked up from germline, CDR1 is SGHNT and CDR2 is YYREEE (reference sequence). V shed 4 bases and J shed 2 bases, with 14 bases lying between them. The CDR3 DNA reads as TGTGCCAGCAGCCGAGGAGGAGTTTCCACAGATACGCAGTATTTT. It yields the protein CASSRGGVSTDTQYF.

This chain connects TRBV2 to TRBJ1-4; perhaps TRBD1 as D (6 bases). The germline gives CDR1 SNHLY, CDR2 FYNNEI. Trimming cost V 1 base and J 5 bases, with 11 bases left between them. The CDR3 length is 15 residues. The CDR3 sequence is CASSEVGGANEKLFF. In nucleotides, the CDR3 is TGTGCCAGCAGTGAAGTGGGGGGCGCGAATGAAAAACTGTTTTTT. The full variable domain, rest sourced from reference TRBV2 and TRBJ1-4, is EPEVTQTPSHQVTQMGQEVILRCVPISNHLYFYWYRQILGQKVEFLVSFYNNEISEKSEIFDDQFSVERPDGSNFTLKIRSTKLEDSAMYFCASSEVGGANEKLFFGSGTQLSVL.

V is TRBV13 and J is TRBJ1-1, with TRBD1 identical over 9 bases. V lost 5 bases to trimming and J lost 1 base; unmatched junction nucleotides: 5. CDR3 length: 15 residues. Germline V gene data show CDR1 as PRHDT and CDR2 as FYEKMQ (reference sequence). CDR3 in amino acids: CASSRGTGQNTEAFF. In DNA form, the CDR3 reads TGTGCCAGCAGCCGAGGGACAGGGCAGAACACTGAAGCTTTCTTT. Together with reference TRBV13 and TRBJ1-1, the CDR3 gives the full variable domain: AAGVIQSPRHLIKEKRETATLKCYPIPRHDTVYWYQQGPGQDPQFLISFYEKMQSDKGSIPDRFSAQQFSDYHSELNMSSLELGDSALYFCASSRGTGQNTEAFFGQGTRLTVV.

The gene calls are TRBV28 and TRBJ2-7; the D is unclear. From germline, CDR1 is MDHEN and CDR2 SYDVKM. The CDR3 extends over 15 amino acids. The germline V and J ends were trimmed by 5 bases and 3 bases, with 17 bases remaining between them. CDR3 in amino acids: CASSDPVAGIYEQYF. The CDR3, as DNA: TGTGCCAGCAGTGACCCGGTGGCAGGCATCTACGAGCAGTACTTC.

The V gene is TRBV9, the J gene TRBJ1-1; no clear D gene. This CDR3 has 14 amino acids. V was shortened by 0 bases and J by 1 base, with 7 bases between the two germline ends. Germline CDR1 SGDLS, CDR2 YYNGEE. The CDR3 loop reads CASSVDGGNTEAFF. CDR3 nucleotide sequence: TGTGCCAGCAGCGTAGATGGCGGGAACACTGAAGCTTTCTTT.

The genes are TRBV7-9 and TRBJ2-7, with 9 bases lining up with TRBD1. V lost 5 bases and J lost 6; bases outside the gene matches: 11. The CDR3 has 15 amino acids. Looked up from germline, CDR1 is SEHNR and CDR2 is FQNEAQ (reference sequence). The CDR3 region is CASSAYGTGKLEQYF. The CDR3 DNA sequence: TGTGCCAGCAGCGCTTACGGGACAGGGAAACTCGAGCAGTACTTC.

This rearrangement joins TRBV11-2 to TRBJ2-5, with D unclear. V dropped 5 bases and J dropped 1 base, with 14 bases sitting between them. The CDR3 totals 15 residues. Germline CDR1 and CDR2: SGHAT and FQNNGV. The CDR3 nucleotides read TGTGCCAGCAGCCCCGTTCATCACGGCCAAGAGACCCAGTACTTC. Protein: CASSPVHHGQETQYF.

The chain couples TRBV9 to TRBJ2-1; TRBD2 aligns across 12 bases. Germline CDR1 is SGDLS and CDR2 is YYNGEE. The CDR3 is made up of 16 amino acids. V gave up 2 bases and J gave up 5 bases; unmatched junction bases: 5. The CDR3 loop is CASSVALAGGDNEQFF. The CDR3 DNA is TGTGCCAGCAGCGTCGCCCTAGCGGGGGGGGACAATGAGCAGTTCTTC.

The chain uses TRBV6-2 or TRBV6-3 and TRBJ1-2; a possible D gene is TRBD1 (6 bases). V shed 6 bases and J shed 9 bases, with 17 bases lying between them. The V gene's germline CDR1 is MNHEY and CDR2 SVGEGT. This CDR3 is 13 amino acids long. CDR3 sequence: CASSLTGLRSYTF. The CDR3 bases are TGTGCCAGCAGCCTAACAGGGCTTCGGAGCTACACCTTC.

The rearrangement uses TRBV27 and TRBJ1-2, with 9 bases aligning to TRBD1. This CDR3 comprises 17 residues. Germline V gives CDR1 MNHEY, CDR2 SMNVEV (reference sequence). V lost 5 bases and J lost 7; bases outside the gene matches: 17. This CDR3 is CASSPRGQGPTRAGYTF. The CDR3 DNA sequence: TGTGCCAGCAGTCCACGGGGACAGGGCCCAACCCGGGCTGGCTACACCTTC.

A few counts support this clone. The rearrangement links TRBV2 to TRBJ2-7, with 7 bases aligning to TRBD2. CDR3 length: 14 residues. Germline trimming cut 10 bases from V and 0 bases from J; bases unmatched to any gene: 9. Germline CDR1 reads SNHLY; CDR2 reads FYNNEI. The CDR3: CAIKMRESSYEQYF. CDR3 DNA: TGTGCCATCAAGATGCGGGAGAGCTCCTACGAGCAGTACTTC.

This sequence joins TRBV19 and TRBJ1-2; the D is unclear. CDR1 and CDR2 from the germline V gene are LNHDA and SQIVND (reference sequence). The CDR3 covers 10 residues. Trimming removed 9 bases at V and 2 bases at J, with 4 bases between. The CDR3: CASRNYGYTF. The CDR3 bases are TGTGCCAGCCGGAACTATGGCTACACCTTC.

The rearrangement links TRBV11-2 to TRBJ2-1, with 9 nucleotides matching TRBD2. Germline V CDR1 and CDR2: SGHAT, FQNNGV. CDR3 length equals 14 residues. After removal of 2 bases from V and 9 bases from J, the junction contained 5 bases not matched to a gene. CDR3 loop: CASSLILAGTEQFF. The CDR3 DNA follows: TGTGCCAGCAGCTTAATCCTAGCGGGAACTGAGCAGTTCTTC.

The chain has TRBV19 and TRBJ1-5; perhaps TRBD1 as D (6 bases). CDR1 LNHDA and CDR2 SQIVND come from the germline V gene (reference sequence). This CDR3 contains 14 residues. V was cut by 8 bases and J by 9 bases, with 20 bases left in between. For the CDR3, the DNA is TGTGCCAGTTATGGGGGCACAGGACCAGGGCCCCAGCATTTT. Protein sequence: CASYGGTGPGPQHF.

The chain has TRBV5-5 and TRBJ2-1; TRBD2 agrees at 15 bases. Trimming took 3 bases from V and 6 from J; bases not matched to a gene: 7. Germline loops: CDR1 SGHKS, CDR2 YYEKEE (reference sequence). The CDR3 consists of 17 residues. The CDR3 sequence: CASSSQPGLAGGNEQFF. CDR3 coding DNA: TGTGCCAGCAGCTCACAGCCGGGACTAGCGGGGGGCAATGAGCAGTTCTTC.

The rearrangement uses TRBV24-1 and TRBJ2-1; D unresolved. CDR1 and CDR2 from the germline V gene are KGHDR and SFDVKD. The CDR3 sequence is 12 residues long. V lost 4 bases, J lost 7 bases, and 7 bases lay in between. The CDR3, as DNA: TGTGCCACCAGTGAGTCTATTAATGAGCAGTTCTTC. This gives the protein CATSESINEQFF.

The J gene is TRBJ1-2, the V gene TRBV9, with a possible D match to TRBD1 (5 bases). Germline V lookup: CDR1 SGDLS, CDR2 YYNGEE. The V gene lost 0 bases and the J gene lost 8 bases, with 14 bases spanning the gap. The CDR3 length is 14 residues. CDR3 DNA: TGTGCCAGCAGCGTAGAAGGCAGAGGGGACGGCTACACCTTC. Protein product: CASSVEGRGDGYTF.

V gene TRBV27 combines with J gene TRBJ1-3; no clear D. Looked up from germline, CDR1 is MNHEY and CDR2 is SMNVEV (reference sequence). The germline V and J ends were trimmed by 2 bases and 2 bases, with 7 bases remaining between them. CDR3 length: 14 amino acids. CDR3 region: CASSLRGTGNTIYF. CDR3 nucleotide sequence: TGTGCCAGCAGTTTACGGGGTACTGGAAACACCATATATTTT.

The chain employs TRBV18 and TRBJ2-7; TRBD2 might be the D (5 bases). This CDR3 is 13 amino acids long. V gave up 2 bases and J gave up 12 bases, with 17 bases separating them. The V gene's germline CDR1 is KGHSH and CDR2 LQKENI. CDR3 nucleotide sequence: TGTGCCAGCTCACCAAATTGGGGAGAAGCGCCGTACTTC. This encodes CASSPNWGEAPYF.

This clone was observed a few times. The gene calls are TRBV6-2 or TRBV6-3 and TRBJ2-6; D may be TRBD1 (6 bases). Trimming cost V 5 bases and J 2 bases, with 10 bases left between them. The CDR3 length is 15 residues. Germline V lookup: CDR1 MNHEY, CDR2 SVGEGT. This CDR3 is CASSVTGTGANVLTF. The DNA for the CDR3 is TGTGCCAGCAGTGTCACAGGGACTGGGGCCAACGTCCTGACTTTC.

In its sample, this clone was seen a few times. This chain connects TRBV5-4 to TRBJ2-3; either TRBD1 or TRBD2 may supply D (7 bases each). Trimming pared 5 bases from V and 2 bases from J, leaving 21 bases between. Germline V gene lookup returns CDR1 SGHNT and CDR2 YYREEE (reference sequence). This CDR3 comprises 17 residues. This CDR3 is CASSLGGGGPLTDTQYF. The CDR3 coding sequence is TGTGCCAGCAGTTTAGGGGGCGGGGGCCCCCTCACAGATACGCAGTATTTT.

This clone came up once. This chain uses TRBV19 with TRBJ1-2; 7 bases match TRBD1. Germline V lookup: CDR1 LNHDA, CDR2 SQIVND (reference sequence). Losses at the gene ends were 3 bases for V and 2 bases for J; bases not matched to a gene: 0. The CDR3 loop spans 13 amino acids. DNA for the CDR3: TGTGCCAGTAGTATGACAGGGAACTATGGCTACACCTTC. Its translation: CASSMTGNYGYTF. The variable domain in full, with the rest retrieved from reference TRBV19 and TRBJ1-2, is DGGITQSPKYLFRKEGQNVTLSCEQNLNHDAMYWYRQDPGQGLRLIYYSQIVNDFQKGDIAEGYSVSREKKESFPLTVTSAQKNPTAFYLCASSMTGNYGYTFGSGTRLTVV.

This clone turned up a few times. The chain couples TRBV2 to TRBJ2-1; maybe TRBD2 (6 bases). The CDR3 has 15 residues. CDR1 is SNHLY, CDR2 FYNNEI, per germline. The ends were cut back, 6 bases at V and 3 bases at J, with 15 bases in the middle. As DNA, the CDR3 is TGTGCCAGCAGAACGCGGGGTCGAGTCTACAATGAGCAGTTCTTC. Protein product: CASRTRGRVYNEQFF.

This clone was detected once. The chain carries TRBV30 and TRBJ1-4; D may be TRBD1 (5 bases). Germline lookup yields CDR1 GTSNPN and CDR2 SVGIG (reference sequence). The CDR3 has 16 residues. The V and J ends lost 0 bases and 7 bases respectively, with 18 bases between them. In DNA, the CDR3 is TGTGCCTGGAGTGTCTTTCCCTCCCCGAGGGGTGAAAAACTGTTTTTT. Encoded protein: CAWSVFPSPRGEKLFF.

This clone has just one count. The chain carries TRBV5-6 and TRBJ2-3; TRBD2 aligns across 9 bases. Looked up from germline, CDR1 is SGHDT and CDR2 is YYEEEE. The length of the CDR3 is 17 residues. Germline trimming cut 2 bases from V and 7 bases from J; bases unmatched to any gene: 14. The CDR3 protein is CASSFNVEAGGLHTQYF. The CDR3 coding sequence is TGTGCCAGCAGCTTTAACGTGGAAGCGGGAGGTCTACATACGCAGTATTTT.

This clone was found a few times. This chain connects TRBV4-3 to TRBJ1-2, with D possibly matching TRBD1 (5 bases). CDR3 length: 15 residues. V lost 4 bases and J 4 bases, leaving 16 bases between the germline ends. CDR1 LGHNA and CDR2 YSLEER come from the germline V gene. CDR3 sequence reads: CASSPLGREGYGYTF. The CDR3 DNA reads as TGCGCCAGCAGCCCCTTGGGCAGGGAGGGCTATGGCTACACCTTC.

The chain combines TRBV19 with TRBJ2-3; the match to TRBD2 covers 10 bases. Germline V gene sequence: CDR1 LNHDA, CDR2 SQIVND (reference sequence). The V gene end was trimmed by 2 bases and the J gene end by 2 bases; junction bases not matched to a gene: 4. This CDR3 contains 16 residues. The CDR3 region has the DNA TGTGCCAGTAGTATAAGGACTAGCGGAAACACAGATACGCAGTATTTT. This encodes CASSIRTSGNTDTQYF.